Each of the 30 T cell receptor beta chains below was sequenced from the same sample in a study of T cell repertoires in cytomegalovirus infection. TCRdb fed the reads into MiXCR, producing one record per CDR3 protein. Here the sample spans roughly 600,000 distinct CDR3 sequences, more than 20% being singletons. The sequencing sample was made of CD8+ T cells from PBMCs. The receptors derive from a human donor in good health (CMV status not recorded). Some clones in this sample may be carry-over from other donors' samples.

The V gene is TRBV29-1, the J gene TRBJ2-7; D remains ambiguous. V shed 4 bases and J shed 4 bases, with 14 bases lying between them. Germline values: CDR1 SQVTM, CDR2 ANQGSEA. The CDR3 has 13 residues. The CDR3 DNA is TGCAGCGTTGCGGACCCGACATCTTACGAGCAGTACTTC. Encoded protein: CSVADPTSYEQYF.

This clonotype was counted many times. The rearrangement joins TRBV7-6 to TRBJ2-7, with D tentatively TRBD1 (5 bases). V was cut by 2 bases and J by 1 base, with 21 bases left in between. CDR1 SGHVS and CDR2 FNYEAQ come from the germline V gene. The CDR3 spans 18 residues. The CDR3 loop reads CASSLIVAQQGESYEQYF. CDR3 coding DNA: TGTGCCAGCAGCTTAATTGTTGCCCAGCAGGGCGAATCCTACGAGCAGTACTTC. Full variable domain (rest looked up from reference TRBV7-6 and TRBJ2-7): GAGVSQSPRYKVTKRGQDVALRCDPISGHVSLYWYRQALGQGPEFLTYFNYEAQQDKSGLPNDRFSAERPEGSISTLTIQRTEQRDSAMYRCASSLIVAQQGESYEQYFGPGTRLTVT.

This clonotype was counted once. This rearrangement joins TRBV4-1 to TRBJ1-1, with 8 bases that match TRBD1. The germline V gene has CDR1 MGHRA and CDR2 YSYEKL. This CDR3 contains 15 residues. Trimming at V came to 4 bases and at J to 1 base, leaving 5 bases not matched to a gene. The DNA for the CDR3 is TGCGCCAGCAGCCCCCAGGACAGGGAGAACACTGAAGCTTTCTTT. Translation: CASSPQDRENTEAFF.

This clonotype has just a few counts. The J gene is TRBJ1-5, the V gene TRBV6-1; no clear D. The CDR3 totals 12 residues. CDR1 and CDR2 from the germline V gene are MNHNS and SASEGT. Trimming left V 11 bases short and J 4 bases short, with 12 bases between. The CDR3 sequence: CACGLLNQPQHF. CDR3 coding DNA: TGTGCCTGCGGCCTCCTTAATCAGCCCCAGCATTTT.

This clonotype occurred many times. The rearrangement links TRBV7-6 to TRBJ2-5; no reliable D call. The V and J ends lost 5 bases and 4 bases respectively, with 11 bases between them. Per the germline V gene, CDR1 is SGHVS and CDR2 is FNYEAQ. The CDR3 runs to 13 residues. The CDR3 here is CASSRPTGETQYF. CDR3 in DNA: TGTGCCAGCAGCCGCCCCACGGGAGAGACCCAGTACTTC.

There are many counts of this clonotype. The CDR3 sequence is CASSLAPMGSYNEQFF. CDR3 coding DNA: TGTGCCAGCAGCTTAGCCCCGATGGGCTCCTACAATGAGCAGTTCTTC. The rearrangement joins TRBV7-2 to TRBJ2-1, with D unclear. Trimming cost V 0 bases and J 0 bases, with 9 bases left between them. The CDR3 totals 16 residues. Germline V gives CDR1 SGHTA, CDR2 FQGNSA.

This clonotype came up a few times. A junction boundary mismatches the germline segment, possibly from a read error. CDR3 in amino acids: CASSLAFQETQYF. The CDR3 coding sequence is TGTGCCAGCAGCCTAGCGTTCCAAGAGACCCAGTACTTC. The chain joins TRBV7-6 to TRBJ2-5; D might be TRBD2 (6 bases). This CDR3 spans 13 amino acids. CDR1 SGHVS and CDR2 FNYEAQ come from the germline V gene.

This clonotype was recorded a few times. The chain employs TRBV19 and TRBJ1-1, with D possibly TRBD1 on 5 matching bases. The CDR3 covers 15 residues. Germline V lookup: CDR1 LNHDA, CDR2 SQIVND (reference sequence). The V gene lost 4 bases and the J gene lost 0 bases, with 12 bases spanning the gap. Written as DNA, the CDR3 is TGTGCCAGTAGTAAATTCGGACAATTGAACACTGAAGCTTTCTTT. It encodes CASSKFGQLNTEAFF.

This clonotype occurred many times. The chain combines TRBV4-3 with TRBJ2-1; D is unclear. V was clipped by 3 bases and J by 7 bases, with 13 bases between them. This CDR3 is built from 14 residues. Per germline, CDR1 LGHNA and CDR2 YSLEER. CDR3 sequence reads: CASSHLRTENEQFF. In DNA, the CDR3 is TGCGCCAGCAGCCACCTCAGAACAGAAAATGAGCAGTTCTTC.

Comment on this clonotype: Because the CDR3 is missing its conserved closing phenylalanine or tryptophan, this is likely a read error. V usage is TRBV13 and J usage is TRBJ2-1, with a weak D call TRBD2 (7 bases). The CDR3 is made up of 17 amino acids. Germline lookup yields CDR1 PRHDT and CDR2 FYEKMQ (reference sequence). Trimming took 2 bases from V and 4 from J, leaving 18 bases between them. CDR3 bases: TGTGCCAGCAGCTTACAACGGTCGCGGGGGCTGTACAATGAGCAGTTCTAC. It encodes CASSLQRSRGLYNEQFY.

This clonotype occurred a few times. V is TRBV20-1 and J is TRBJ1-5; a possible D gene is TRBD1 (5 bases). The CDR3 spans 15 residues. V was clipped by 0 bases and J by 2 bases, with 11 bases between them. In germline, CDR1 is DFQATT, CDR2 SNEGSKA (reference sequence). The DNA for the CDR3 is TGCAGTGCTAGAGATTACACAGGCGGCAATCAGCCCCAGCATTTT. It translates to CSARDYTGGNQPQHF.

There are a few counts of this clonotype. The chain employs TRBV7-6 and TRBJ2-2; 8 bases fit TRBD2. Unmatched junction bases numbered 6, after V lost 7 bases and J lost 5 bases. The length of the CDR3 is 14 residues. The V gene's germline CDR1 is SGHVS and CDR2 FNYEAQ. The DNA for the CDR3 is TGTGCCAGCAACGGGGGGGGCCCGACCGGGGAGCTGTTTTTT. It specifies CASNGGGPTGELFF.

This clonotype occurred many times. This chain connects TRBV6-1 to TRBJ2-7; 11 bases are shared with TRBD2. CDR1 is MNHNS, CDR2 SASEGT, per germline. This CDR3 is 15 amino acids long. The V segment lost 5 bases and the J segment 0 bases; nucleotides outside the gene matches: 3. DNA of the CDR3: TGTGCCAGCAGTCTCGGGACTAGCGGCTCCTACGAGCAGTACTTC. Amino acid sequence: CASSLGTSGSYEQYF.

This clonotype has a count of ten or more. The chain joins TRBV6-1 to TRBJ2-7; D is ambiguous. CDR3 size: 13 residues. Trimming removed 1 base at V and 2 bases at J, with 6 bases between. CDR1 and CDR2 from the germline V gene are MNHNS and SASEGT. CDR3 nucleotides: TGTGCCAGCAGTGAAGGTCGGGCCTACGAGCAGTACGTC. Its translation: CASSEGRAYEQYV.

This clonotype has a count of ten or more. The chain links TRBV12-3 or TRBV12-4 to TRBJ1-5; no definite D call. The CDR3 extends over 16 amino acids. Trimming took 2 bases from V and 0 from J, leaving 11 bases between them. The CDR3 nucleotides are TGTGCCAGCAGTTTATGGGTGGGCTATAGCAATCAGCCCCAGCATTTT. It specifies CASSLWVGYSNQPQHF.

This clonotype showed up just a few times. The V and J genes are TRBV7-4 and TRBJ1-6; 7 bases line up with TRBD1. CDR1 SGHVT and CDR2 SQSDAQ come from the germline V gene. The V segment lost 3 bases and the J segment 5 bases; nucleotides outside the gene matches: 7. The CDR3 runs 16 residues. The CDR3 sequence is CASSFAGTADNSPLHF. The CDR3 DNA reads TGTGCCAGCAGCTTTGCCGGGACAGCGGATAATTCACCCCTCCACTTT.

This clonotype was recorded at least ten times. J is TRBJ2-1 and V is TRBV6-1; no firm D call. This CDR3 has 13 residues. The germline V and J ends were trimmed by 2 bases and 4 bases, with 6 bases remaining between them. Germline assignment: CDR1 MNHNS and CDR2 SASEGT. The CDR3 loop reads CASSELVYNEQFF. CDR3 coding DNA: TGTGCCAGCAGTGAACTTGTTTACAATGAGCAGTTCTTC.

There are many counts of this clonotype. The chain couples TRBV28 to TRBJ1-2; tentative D call: TRBD1 (6 bases). The V end was cut by 6 bases, the J end by 4 bases, with 12 bases between. Germline V gives CDR1 MDHEN, CDR2 SYDVKM. The CDR3 has 13 amino acids. The CDR3 DNA sequence: TGTGCCAGCAGCCGTGACAGGCCCTATGGCTACACCTTC. Residues: CASSRDRPYGYTF.

The V call is TRBV28, the J call TRBJ2-3; 10 bases line up with TRBD2. The CDR3 is 14 residues long. V lost 8 bases to trimming and J lost 4 bases; unmatched junction nucleotides: 6. Germline CDR1 is MDHEN and CDR2 is SYDVKM. CDR3 in amino acids: CASSHSGGADTQYF. The DNA for the CDR3 is TGTGCCAGCTCGCACAGCGGGGGGGCAGATACGCAGTATTTT.

This clonotype was seen a handful of times. The chain uses TRBV7-9 and TRBJ2-4; TRBD1 matches at 7 bases. The CDR3 length is 14 residues. V lost 8 bases, J lost 1 base, and 5 bases stayed unmatched. CDR1 is SEHNR, CDR2 FQNEAQ, per germline (reference sequence). The CDR3 region is CASLGGKAKNIQYF. Here the CDR3 DNA reads TGTGCCAGCCTAGGGGGCAAGGCCAAAAACATTCAGTACTTC.

Of note for this clonotype: A much bigger clone sits one base away, suggesting this may be a read error. V gene TRBV11-3 combines with J gene TRBJ2-7; D perhaps matches TRBD2 (6 bases). The germline gives CDR1 SGHNT, CDR2 YENEEA. The CDR3 is made up of 16 amino acids. CDR3 sequence reads: CANSPQRIGGMDEQYF. CDR3 bases: TGTGCCAACAGCCCCCAAAGGATCGGGGGAATGGACGAGCAGTACTTC. The variable domain in full, with the rest retrieved from reference TRBV11-3 and TRBJ2-7, is EAGVVQSPRYKIIEKKQPVAFWCNPISGHNTLYWYLQNLGQGPELLIRYENEEAVDDSQLPKDRFSAERLKGVDSTLKIQPAELGDSAVYLCANSPQRIGGMDEQYFGPGTRLTVT.

The chain recombines TRBV7-1 with TRBJ2-7; 7 nucleotides agree with TRBD1. TRBV7-1 is annotated as an ORF whose role is uncertain. The J segment lost 2 bases and the V segment lost 5 bases, leaving 12 bases of the junction unmatched. This CDR3 contains 16 residues. The CDR3 DNA sequence: TGTGCCAGCAGCAAAAGGGATGGGCAGGGGGCCTACGAGCAGTACTTC. This gives the protein CASSKRDGQGAYEQYF.

The gene calls are TRBV7-9 and TRBJ2-5, with D unresolved. The CDR3 loop spans 14 amino acids. Trimming pared 6 bases from V and 1 base from J, leaving 12 bases between. Germline V lookup: CDR1 SEHNR, CDR2 FQNEAQ (reference sequence). CDR3 loop: CASRRPLGQETQYF. The CDR3 DNA follows: TGTGCCAGCAGACGACCTTTGGGCCAAGAGACCCAGTACTTC.

The chain recombines TRBV7-9 with TRBJ2-1, with D perhaps matching TRBD1 (6 bases). The CDR3 sequence is 16 residues long. Germline lookup yields CDR1 SEHNR and CDR2 FQNEAQ (reference sequence). The V end lost 7 bases, the J end lost 1 base, and 17 bases lay between the germline ends. CDR3 sequence (DNA): TGTGCCAGCACCCTCTCCCCGGGACAATCCTACAATGAGCAGTTCTTC. It translates to CASTLSPGQSYNEQFF.

V and J are TRBV14 and TRBJ2-4, with D possibly matching TRBD1 (5 bases). This CDR3 has 15 amino acids. V lost 3 bases and J 6 bases, leaving 15 bases between the germline ends. Germline CDR1 is SGHDN and CDR2 is FVKESK. For the CDR3, the DNA is TGTGCCAGCAGCCATCCAGAAAAGGGGTTAAACATTCAGTACTTC. As protein: CASSHPEKGLNIQYF.

The chain combines TRBV9 with TRBJ2-1; 10 nucleotides align to TRBD2. V was clipped by 6 bases and J by 6 bases; unmatched bases: 9. In germline, CDR1 is SGDLS, CDR2 YYNGEE. The CDR3 covers 15 residues. DNA of the CDR3: TGTGCCAGCAACGAGCGGGGGGGCCTAGGCAATGAGCAGTTCTTC. Its protein is CASNERGGLGNEQFF.

The rearrangement uses TRBV28 and TRBJ2-4; TRBD2 might be the D (5 bases). CDR1 MDHEN and CDR2 SYDVKM come from the germline V gene. The CDR3 extends over 15 amino acids. V gave up 1 base and J gave up 1 base, with 8 bases separating them. In DNA, the CDR3 is TGTGCCAGCAGTTTATCGCGGGTTGCCAAAAACATTCAGTACTTC. Its translation is CASSLSRVAKNIQYF.

The chain is built from TRBV7-9 and TRBJ1-2, with TRBD1 identical over 7 bases. From germline, CDR1 is SEHNR and CDR2 FQNEAQ (reference sequence). This CDR3 comprises 16 residues. Trimming at V came to 5 bases and at J to 3 bases, leaving 12 bases not matched to a gene. CDR3 in amino acids: CASSQGTALQDYGYTF. CDR3 DNA sequence: TGTGCCAGCAGCCAAGGGACAGCCCTCCAGGACTATGGCTACACCTTC. Full variable domain (remainder filled in from reference TRBV7-9 and TRBJ1-2): DTGVSQNPRHKITKRGQNVTFRCDPISEHNRLYWYRQTLGQGPEFLTYFQNEAQLEKSRLLSDRFSAERPKGSFSTLEIQRTEQGDSAMYLCASSQGTALQDYGYTFGSGTRLTVV.

The chain has TRBV7-9 and TRBJ2-7; TRBD1 matches 7 bases. The CDR3 covers 14 residues. Germline values: CDR1 SEHNR, CDR2 FQNEAQ (reference sequence). The junction had 3 bases not matched to a gene; V was cut back by 1 base and J by 3 bases. This CDR3 is CASSLVAGGYEQYF. In DNA, the CDR3 is TGTGCCAGCAGCTTAGTGGCAGGGGGCTACGAGCAGTACTTC.

The gene calls are TRBV10-3 and TRBJ2-3; D gene ambiguous. Germline CDR1 is ENHRY and CDR2 is SYGVKD. The germline V and J ends were trimmed by 0 bases and 0 bases, with 4 bases remaining between them. This CDR3 comprises 14 residues. CDR3 in amino acids: CAISESQSTDTQYF. CDR3 nucleotide sequence: TGTGCCATCAGTGAGTCACAGAGCACAGATACGCAGTATTTT.